This TCR beta chain was identified in a study of Graves' ophthalmopathy and Graves' hyperthyroidism. Germline V gene data show CDR1 as SQVTM and CDR2 as ANQGSEA. V lost 2 bases and J 4 bases, leaving 5 bases between the germline ends. The CDR3 length is 11 residues. Amplification targeted the TCR beta CDR3 regions, with RNA transcripts as the source material. First-round RT-PCR relied on HTBI primers, and a second-round multiplex PCR came next. TCRdb itself ran the multiplex PCR reads through MiXCR, one entry per CDR3 protein. Of roughly 700,000 distinct CDR3 sequences in the sample, about 44% were seen once. This clonotype was observed many times.

Sequenced sample: peripheral blood. The chain uses TRBV29-1 and TRBJ1-1; D is unclear. This receptor was obtained from an adult man with Graves' ophthalmopathy. The CDR3 here is CSVERATEAFF. The DNA for the CDR3 is TGCAGCGTTGAAAGGGCCACTGAAGCTTTCTTT.